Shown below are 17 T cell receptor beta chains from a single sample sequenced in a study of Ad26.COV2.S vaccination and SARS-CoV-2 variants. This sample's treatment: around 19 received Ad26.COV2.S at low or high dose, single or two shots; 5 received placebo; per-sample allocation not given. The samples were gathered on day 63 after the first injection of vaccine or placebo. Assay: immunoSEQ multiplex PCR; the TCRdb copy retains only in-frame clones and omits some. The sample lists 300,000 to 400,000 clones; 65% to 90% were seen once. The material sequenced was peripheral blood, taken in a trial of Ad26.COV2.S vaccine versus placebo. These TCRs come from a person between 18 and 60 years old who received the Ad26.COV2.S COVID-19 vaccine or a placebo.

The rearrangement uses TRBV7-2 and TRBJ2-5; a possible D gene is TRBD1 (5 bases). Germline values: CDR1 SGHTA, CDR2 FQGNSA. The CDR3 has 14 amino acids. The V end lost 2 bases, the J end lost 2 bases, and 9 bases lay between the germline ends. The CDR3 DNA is TGTGCCAGCAGCTTACAAGGGGTTCAAGAGACCCAGTACTTC. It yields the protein CASSLQGVQETQYF.

The CDR3 region has the DNA TGTGCCACCGGAGCTGTCCGGGACACAGATACGCAGTATTTT. Its translation: CATGAVRDTDTQYF. J is TRBJ2-3 and V is TRBV7-9, with D maybe TRBD2 (5 bases). V was cut by 10 bases and J by 2 bases, with 16 bases left in between. This CDR3 spans 14 amino acids. Germline CDR1 is SEHNR and CDR2 is FQNEAQ (reference sequence). The full variable domain, completed using reference TRBV7-9 and TRBJ2-3, is DTGVSQNPRHKITKRGQNVTFRCDPISEHNRLYWYRQTLGQGPEFLTYFQNEAQLEKSRLLSDRFSAERPKGSFSTLEIQRTEQGDSAMYLCATGAVRDTDTQYFGPGTRLTVL.

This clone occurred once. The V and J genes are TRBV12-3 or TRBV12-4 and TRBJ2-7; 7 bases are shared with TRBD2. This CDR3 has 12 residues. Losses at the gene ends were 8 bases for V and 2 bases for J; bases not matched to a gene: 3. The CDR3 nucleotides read TGTGCCAGCGGTAGCGGGCCCTACGAGCAGTACTTC. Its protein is CASGSGPYEQYF.

CDR3 region: CASSLLGPGELFF. The CDR3 DNA reads as TGTGCCAGCAGTTTATTGGGGCCCGGGGAGCTGTTTTTT. The chain carries TRBV28 and TRBJ2-2, with D possibly TRBD1 on 5 matching bases. The germline V gene encodes CDR1 MDHEN and CDR2 SYDVKM. Trimming pared 1 base from V and 6 bases from J, leaving 6 bases between. This CDR3 has 13 amino acids.

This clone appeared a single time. In DNA form, the CDR3 reads TGTGCCAGCAGGCGGGGGACCTATGGCTACACCTTC. As protein: CASRRGTYGYTF. The rearrangement joins TRBV28 to TRBJ1-2; D possibly corresponds to TRBD1 (5 bases). Between the trimmed V and J ends, which lost 6 bases and 4 bases, there was a span of 9 bases. The germline CDR1 and CDR2 sequences are MDHEN and SYDVKM. The CDR3 totals 12 residues.

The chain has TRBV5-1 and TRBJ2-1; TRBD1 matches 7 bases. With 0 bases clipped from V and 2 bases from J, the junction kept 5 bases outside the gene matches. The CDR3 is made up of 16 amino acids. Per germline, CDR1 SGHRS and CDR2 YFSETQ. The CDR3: CASSLAWQGAYNEQFF. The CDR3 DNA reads TGCGCCAGCAGCTTGGCCTGGCAGGGGGCCTACAATGAGCAGTTCTTC.

The CDR3 is CASSEGRSEQYF. The CDR3 DNA follows: TGTGCCAGCAGTGAGGGCAGGAGCGAGCAGTACTTC. The chain combines TRBV6-2 or TRBV6-3 with TRBJ2-7; a weak D match, TRBD2 (5 bases). V lost 5 bases and J 6 bases, leaving 11 bases between the germline ends. Germline V lookup: CDR1 MNHEY, CDR2 SVGEGT. The CDR3 is 12 amino acids.

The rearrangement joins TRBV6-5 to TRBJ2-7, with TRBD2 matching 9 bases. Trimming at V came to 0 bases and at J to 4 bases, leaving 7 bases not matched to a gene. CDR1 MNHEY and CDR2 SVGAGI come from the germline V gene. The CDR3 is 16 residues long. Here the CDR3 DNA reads TGTGCCAGCAGTTACTCCGGGGCTAGCGGGATTTACGAGCAGTACTTC. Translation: CASSYSGASGIYEQYF.

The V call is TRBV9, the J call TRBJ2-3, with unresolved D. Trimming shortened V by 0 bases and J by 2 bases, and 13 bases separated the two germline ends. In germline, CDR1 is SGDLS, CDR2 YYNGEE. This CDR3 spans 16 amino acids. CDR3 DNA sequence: TGTGCCAGCAGCGTAGGGGTTCTAGAGTACACAGATACGCAGTATTTT. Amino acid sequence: CASSVGVLEYTDTQYF.

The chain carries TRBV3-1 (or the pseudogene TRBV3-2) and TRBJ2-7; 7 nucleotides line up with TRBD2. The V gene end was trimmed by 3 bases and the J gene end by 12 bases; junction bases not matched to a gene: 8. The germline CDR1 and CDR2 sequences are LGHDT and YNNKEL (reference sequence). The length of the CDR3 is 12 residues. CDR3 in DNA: TGTGCCAGCAGCCAGACCAAATCGGGAGGGTACTTC. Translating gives CASSQTKSGGYF.

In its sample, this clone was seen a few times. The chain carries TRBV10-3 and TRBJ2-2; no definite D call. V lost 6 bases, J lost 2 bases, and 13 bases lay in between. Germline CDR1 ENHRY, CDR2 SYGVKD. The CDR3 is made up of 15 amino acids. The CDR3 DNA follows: TGTGCCATCAGGGCTGGTGTTATAAACACCGGGGAGCTGTTTTTT. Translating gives CAIRAGVINTGELFF.

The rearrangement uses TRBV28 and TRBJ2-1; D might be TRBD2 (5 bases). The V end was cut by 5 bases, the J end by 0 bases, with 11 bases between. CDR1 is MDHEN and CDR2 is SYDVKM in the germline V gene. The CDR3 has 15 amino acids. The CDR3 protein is CASSLDFSSYNEQFF. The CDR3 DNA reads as TGTGCCAGCAGTCTGGACTTTAGCTCCTACAATGAGCAGTTCTTC.

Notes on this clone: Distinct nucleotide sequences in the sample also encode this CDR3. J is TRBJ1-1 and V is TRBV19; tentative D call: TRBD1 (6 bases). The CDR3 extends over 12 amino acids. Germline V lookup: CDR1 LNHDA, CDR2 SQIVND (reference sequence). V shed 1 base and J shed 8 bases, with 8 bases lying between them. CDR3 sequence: CASSIGQGEAFF. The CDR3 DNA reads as TGTGCCAGTAGTATAGGGCAGGGGGAAGCTTTCTTT. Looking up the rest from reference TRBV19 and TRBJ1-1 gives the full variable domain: DGGITQSPKYLFRKEGQNVTLSCEQNLNHDAMYWYRQDPGQGLRLIYYSQIVNDFQKGDIAEGYSVSREKKESFPLTVTSAQKNPTAFYLCASSIGQGEAFFGQGTRLTVV.

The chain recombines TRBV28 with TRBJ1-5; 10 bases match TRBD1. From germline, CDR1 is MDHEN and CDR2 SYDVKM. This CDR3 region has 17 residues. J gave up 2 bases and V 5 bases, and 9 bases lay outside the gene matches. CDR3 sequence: CASSLRDRGVGNQPQHF. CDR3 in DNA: TGTGCCAGCAGTCTCCGGGACAGGGGAGTCGGCAATCAGCCCCAGCATTTT.

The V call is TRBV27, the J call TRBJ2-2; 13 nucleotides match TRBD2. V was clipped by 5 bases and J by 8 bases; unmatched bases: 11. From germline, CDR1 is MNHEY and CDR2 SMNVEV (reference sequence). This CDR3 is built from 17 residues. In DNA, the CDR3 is TGTGCCAGCAGTGTCCTACTAGCGGGAGGGCCCGATGGGGAGCTGTTTTTT. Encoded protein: CASSVLLAGGPDGELFF.

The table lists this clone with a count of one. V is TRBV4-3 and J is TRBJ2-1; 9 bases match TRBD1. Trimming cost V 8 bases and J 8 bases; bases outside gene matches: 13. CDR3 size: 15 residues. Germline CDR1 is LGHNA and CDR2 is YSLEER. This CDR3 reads CASYPPGQGWHEQFF. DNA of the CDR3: TGCGCCAGCTACCCGCCGGGACAGGGTTGGCATGAGCAGTTCTTC.

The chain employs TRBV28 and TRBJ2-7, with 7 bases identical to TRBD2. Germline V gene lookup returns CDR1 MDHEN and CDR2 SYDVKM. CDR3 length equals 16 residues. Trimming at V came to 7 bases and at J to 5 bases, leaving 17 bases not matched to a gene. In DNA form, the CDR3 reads TGTGCCAGCACTACGGCGCGAGCGGGGAAGGTCCACGAGCAGTACTTC. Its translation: CASTTARAGKVHEQYF.